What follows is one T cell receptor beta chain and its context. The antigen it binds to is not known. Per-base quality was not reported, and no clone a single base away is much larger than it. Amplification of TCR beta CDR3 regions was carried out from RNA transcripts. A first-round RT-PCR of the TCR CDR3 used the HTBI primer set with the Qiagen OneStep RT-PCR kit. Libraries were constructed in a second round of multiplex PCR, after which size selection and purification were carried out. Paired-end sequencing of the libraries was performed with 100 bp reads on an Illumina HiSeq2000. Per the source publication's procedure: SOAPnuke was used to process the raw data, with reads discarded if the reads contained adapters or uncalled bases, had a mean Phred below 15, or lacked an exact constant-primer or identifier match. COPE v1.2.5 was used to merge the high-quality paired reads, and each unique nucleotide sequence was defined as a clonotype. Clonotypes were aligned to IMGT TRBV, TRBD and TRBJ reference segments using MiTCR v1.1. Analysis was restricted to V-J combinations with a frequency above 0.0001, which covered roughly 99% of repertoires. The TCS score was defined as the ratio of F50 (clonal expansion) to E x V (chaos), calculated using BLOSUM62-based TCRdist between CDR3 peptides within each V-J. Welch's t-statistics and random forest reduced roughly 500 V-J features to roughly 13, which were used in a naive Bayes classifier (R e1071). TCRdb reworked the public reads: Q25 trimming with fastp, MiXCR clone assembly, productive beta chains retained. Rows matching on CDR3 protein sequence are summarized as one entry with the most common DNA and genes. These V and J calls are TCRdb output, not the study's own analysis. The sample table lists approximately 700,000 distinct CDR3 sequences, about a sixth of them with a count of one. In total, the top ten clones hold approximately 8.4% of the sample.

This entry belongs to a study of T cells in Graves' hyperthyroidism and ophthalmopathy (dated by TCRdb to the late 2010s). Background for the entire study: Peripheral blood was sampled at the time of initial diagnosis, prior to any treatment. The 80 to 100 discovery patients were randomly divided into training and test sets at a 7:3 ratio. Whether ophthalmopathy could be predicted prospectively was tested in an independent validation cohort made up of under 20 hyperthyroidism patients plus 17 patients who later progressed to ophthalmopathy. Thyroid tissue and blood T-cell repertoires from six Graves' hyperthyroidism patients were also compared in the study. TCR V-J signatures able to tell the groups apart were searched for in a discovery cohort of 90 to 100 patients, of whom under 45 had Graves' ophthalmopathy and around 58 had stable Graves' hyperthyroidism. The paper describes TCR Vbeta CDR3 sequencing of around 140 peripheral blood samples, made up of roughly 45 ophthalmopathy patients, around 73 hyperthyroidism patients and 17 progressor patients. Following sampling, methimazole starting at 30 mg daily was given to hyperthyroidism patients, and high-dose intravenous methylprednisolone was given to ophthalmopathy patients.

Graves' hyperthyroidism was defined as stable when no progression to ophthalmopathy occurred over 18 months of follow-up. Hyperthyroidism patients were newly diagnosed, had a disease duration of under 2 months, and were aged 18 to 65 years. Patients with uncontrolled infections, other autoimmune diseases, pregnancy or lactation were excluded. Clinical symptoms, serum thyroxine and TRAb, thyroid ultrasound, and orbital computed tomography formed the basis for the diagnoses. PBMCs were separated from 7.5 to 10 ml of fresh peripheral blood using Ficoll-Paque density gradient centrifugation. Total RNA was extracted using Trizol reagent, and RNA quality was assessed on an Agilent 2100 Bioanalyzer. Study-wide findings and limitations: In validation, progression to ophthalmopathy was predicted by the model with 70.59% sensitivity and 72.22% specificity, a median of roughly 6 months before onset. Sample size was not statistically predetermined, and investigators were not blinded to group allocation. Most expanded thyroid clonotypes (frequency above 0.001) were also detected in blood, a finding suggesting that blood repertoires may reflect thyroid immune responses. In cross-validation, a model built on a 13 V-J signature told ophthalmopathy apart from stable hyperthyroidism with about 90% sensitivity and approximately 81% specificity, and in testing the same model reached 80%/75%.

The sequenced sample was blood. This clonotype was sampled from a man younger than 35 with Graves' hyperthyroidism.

The nucleotides read TGTGCCAGCAGCCCCCCTAGCGGGACCTCCTACGAGCAGTACTTC. It specifies CASSPPSGTSYEQYF. The rearrangement joined TRBV7-2 to TRBJ2-7, with 9 bases matching TRBD2. The CDR3 sequence holds 15 residues, the cysteine and phenylalanine included. Here the CDR3 DNA is all that survives: 45 bases in frame from base 1. Ends trimmed: V by 5 bases, J by 0 bases; bases unmatched to a gene: 5. Via the germline V gene, CDR1 is SGHTA and CDR2 FQGNSA.